These 26 T cell receptor beta chains were all obtained from the same sample, sequenced in a study of T cells in women clearing cervical HPV infection. The protocol was immunoSEQ multiplex PCR, while the TCRdb copy is restricted to in-frame clones and leaves out a portion. This repertoire includes some 30,000 clones. Sequenced sample: blood buffy coat. All receptors derive from a woman between 18 and 69 years old with a cervical HPV16 infection that either progressed to CIN3+ or cleared (not recorded which).

Note on this clone: With the read ending 3 residues before the CDR3 end, the germline J gene is used to fill in that end. The chain links TRBV5-1 to TRBJ2-6; weak D call: TRBD1 (6 bases). Germline V CDR1 and CDR2: SGHRS, YFSETQ. The V end lost 4 bases, the J end lost 0 bases, and 11 bases lay between the germline ends. The CDR3 spans 16 residues. Here the CDR3 reads CASSGDTHSGANVLTF. CDR3 bases read: TGCGCCAGCAGCGGGGACACCCACTCTGGGGCCAACGTC.

Comment on this clone: The sequenced fragment ends 3 residues before the CDR3 boundary, so the rest is inferred from the germline J gene. The chain employs TRBV3-1 (or the pseudogene TRBV3-2) and TRBJ1-2, with 7 bases identical to TRBD1. The CDR3 loop spans 14 amino acids. CDR1 and CDR2 from the germline V gene are LGHDT and YNNKEL (reference sequence). V shed 1 base, J shed 4 bases, and the junction held 3 bases outside the gene matches. The CDR3 protein is CASSQGPGGYGYTF. The sequenced part of the CDR3 DNA is TGTGCCAGCAGCCAAGGTCCAGGGGGCTATGGC.

Turning to this clone: The sequence runs out 3 residues before the end of the CDR3; the remainder is reconstructed from the germline J gene. The chain combines TRBV5-1 with TRBJ2-7, with a weak D call TRBD2 (5 bases). This CDR3 spans 14 amino acids. CDR1 SGHRS and CDR2 YFSETQ come from the germline V gene. V lost 4 bases and J 5 bases, leaving 16 bases between the germline ends. The CDR3 here is CASSERVGSDEQYF. The CDR3 bases that were read are TGCGCCAGCAGCGAGAGGGTTGGGTCTGACGAG.

A remark on this clone: The CDR3 end falls 3 residues outside the read, so it is completed with the germline J gene. The rearrangement joins TRBV7-8 to TRBJ2-3; D gene uncertain. Germline V lookup: CDR1 SGHVS, CDR2 FQNEAQ. The CDR3 extends over 15 amino acids. Partial CDR3 DNA: TGTGCCAGCAGCTTAGTTCGTCTAGACCAAGAGACG. Residues: CASSLVRLDQET. The complete CDR3 reads CASSLVRLDQETQYF.

Points on this clone: The CDR3 end is not reached by the read, which stops 3 residues before it; the germline J gene fills it in. The rearrangement uses TRBV3-1 (or the pseudogene TRBV3-2) and TRBJ2-6; D remains unclear. Trimming removed 3 bases at V and 0 bases at J, with 6 bases between. The CDR3 has 15 residues. Germline V gene lookup returns CDR1 LGHDT and CDR2 YNNKEL (reference sequence). The sequenced CDR3 bases are TGTGCCAGCAGCCATTCATCCTCTGGGGCCAACGTC. Translated, it gives CASSHSSSGANV. The CDR3 in its entirety is CASSHSSSGANVLTF.

With respect to this clone: The CDR3 is cut off 3 residues early in the read; its end comes from the germline J gene. The chain couples TRBV29-1 to TRBJ2-5; 12 bases line up with TRBD2. This CDR3 region has 13 residues. CDR1 and CDR2 from the germline V gene are SQVTM and ANQGSEA. Trimming at V came to 8 bases and at J to 5 bases, leaving 6 bases not matched to a gene. The CDR3 bases that were read are TGCAGCATTAGACTAGCGGGAGTGGAGACC. This encodes CSIRLAGVET. The full CDR3 sequence reads CSIRLAGVETQYF.

To note about this clone: The read finishes 3 residues shy of the CDR3 end, and the germline J gene is used to complete it. This chain joins TRBV2 and TRBJ2-1; 8 positions agree with TRBD1. The germline V gene has CDR1 SNHLY and CDR2 FYNNEI. The CDR3 totals 13 residues. Trimming removed 9 bases from V and 4 bases from J; junction bases left unmatched: 5. Partial CDR3 DNA: TGTGCCAGTGACAGGGGAGAGTACAATGAG. It translates to CASDRGEYNE. The full CDR3 sequence reads CASDRGEYNEQFF.

A note on this clone: The CDR3 end falls 3 residues outside the read, so it is completed with the germline J gene. The chain couples TRBV7-9 to TRBJ2-4; D unclear. Germline loops: CDR1 SEHNR, CDR2 FQNEAQ (reference sequence). CDR3 length equals 11 residues. Here the CDR3 reads CASSRNYGQYF. The CDR3 bases that were read are TGTGCCAGCAGCCGGAACTATGGT.

For this clone: Read coverage stops 3 residues before the CDR3 terminus; the germline J gene supplies the remainder. The same CDR3 is also encoded by other DNA sequences in this sample. The chain couples TRBV19 to TRBJ1-3; a weak D match, TRBD1 (5 bases). The germline V gene encodes CDR1 LNHDA and CDR2 SQIVND (reference sequence). V lost 7 bases and J 4 bases, leaving 14 bases between the germline ends. The CDR3 sequence is 14 residues long. CDR3 sequence reads: CASTPGISGNTIYF. The sequenced part of the CDR3 DNA is TGTGCCAGTACCCCAGGGATCTCGGGAAACACC.

With regard to this clone: The CDR3 end falls 3 residues outside the read, so it is completed with the germline J gene. The V gene is TRBV11-3, the J gene TRBJ2-1, with D uncertain. The V end was cut by 1 base, the J end by 0 bases, with 7 bases between. Germline CDR1 and CDR2: SGHNT and YENEEA. CDR3 length: 15 residues. The CDR3 protein is CASSLGEVSYNEQFF. The CDR3 DNA, read in part, is TGTGCCAGCAGCTTAGGTGAGGTCTCCTACAATGAG.

Notes on this clone: One end of the junction varies from germline; a read error may be responsible. With the read ending 3 residues before the CDR3 end, the germline J gene is used to fill in that end. The J gene is TRBJ2-1, the V gene TRBV4-2; D may be TRBD1 (5 bases). The CDR3 has 15 amino acids. Per the germline V gene, CDR1 is LGHNA and CDR2 is YNFKEQ. The sequenced CDR3 bases are TGCGCCAGCAGCCAGAACAGGTTCCTTAGGAATGAG. Amino acid sequence: CASSQNRFLRNE. The CDR3 as a whole reads CASSQNRFLRNEQFF.

Notes on this clone: The CDR3 is cut off 3 residues early in the read; its end comes from the germline J gene. The gene calls are TRBV7-9 and TRBJ1-2; maybe TRBD1 (6 bases). The CDR3 covers 15 residues. Per the germline V gene, CDR1 is SEHNR and CDR2 is FQNEAQ (reference sequence). Trimming took off 3 bases at V and 4 bases at J, with 15 bases between the two ends. The CDR3 DNA, read in part, is TGTGCCAGCAGCTTCGCAGGGACAATCGTCTATGGC. This translates into CASSFAGTIVYG. In full, the CDR3 reads CASSFAGTIVYGYTF.

Points on this clone: The sequenced fragment ends 3 residues before the CDR3 boundary, so the rest is inferred from the germline J gene. V gene TRBV19 combines with J gene TRBJ2-7; 10 nucleotides line up with TRBD2. CDR1 is LNHDA and CDR2 is SQIVND in the germline V gene (reference sequence). J gave up 5 bases and V 3 bases, and 7 bases lay outside the gene matches. CDR3 size: 15 residues. Here the CDR3 reads CASSIGLAGANEQYF. The sequenced part of the CDR3 DNA is TGTGCCAGTAGTATCGGGCTAGCGGGGGCCAACGAG.

Concerning this clone itself: The missing CDR3 end, 3 residues past where the read stops, is filled in from the germline J gene. This chain joins TRBV20-1 and TRBJ2-3; perhaps TRBD1 as D (6 bases). The V and J ends lost 6 bases and 4 bases respectively, with 17 bases between them. Per the germline V gene, CDR1 is DFQATT and CDR2 is SNEGSKA (reference sequence). The CDR3 contains 14 residues. CDR3 sequence reads: CSAHRGLFADTQYF. The CDR3 bases that were read are TGCAGTGCGCATAGGGGGTTGTTCGCAGATACG.

As regards this clone: The CDR3 end is not reached by the read, which stops 3 residues before it; the germline J gene fills it in. This rearrangement joins TRBV27 to TRBJ1-5; D is unclear. CDR1 MNHEY and CDR2 SMNVEV come from the germline V gene (reference sequence). This CDR3 contains 15 residues. V shed 6 bases and J shed 1 base, with 13 bases lying between them. CDR3 DNA (partial): TGTGCCAGCAGGGCCCTAGCGGACAGCAATCAGCCC. This encodes CASRALADSNQP. The full CDR3 protein reads CASRALADSNQPQHF.

As regards this clone: The missing CDR3 end, 3 residues past where the read stops, is filled in from the germline J gene. This chain uses TRBV30 with TRBJ2-2; 10 bases align to TRBD1. CDR3 length equals 14 residues. Trimming cost V 5 bases and J 1 base; bases outside gene matches: 1. In germline, CDR1 is GTSNPN, CDR2 SVGIG (reference sequence). The CDR3 DNA, read in part, is TGTGCCTGGGGGACAGGGGTGAACACCGGGGAG. Residues: CAWGTGVNTGE. The full CDR3 protein reads CAWGTGVNTGELFF. Based on the CDR3 plus reference TRBV30 and TRBJ2-2, the full variable domain is SQTIHQWPATLVQPVGSPLSLECTVEGTSNPNLYWYRQAAGRGLQLLFYSVGIGQISSEVPQNLSASRPQDRQFILSSKKLLLSDSGFYLCAWGTGVNTGELFFGEGSRLTVL.

Considering frequency, this clone is large (0.1 to 1%). The read halts 3 residues ahead of the CDR3 end, with the missing end drawn from the germline J gene. Distinct nucleotide sequences in the sample also encode this CDR3. The chain is built from TRBV19 and TRBJ2-1; 10 bases map to TRBD2. The CDR3 extends over 16 amino acids. Germline V gene sequence: CDR1 LNHDA, CDR2 SQIVND (reference sequence). With V trimmed by 6 bases and J by 6 bases, 11 bases remained unmatched. Here the CDR3 reads CASSDPGLARRNEQFF. CDR3 DNA, as far as it was read: TGTGCCAGTAGCGACCCGGGACTAGCGCGACGCAATGAG.

The covered CDR3 bases are TGTGCCAGCGAGCCCGGACTAGCGGACTCCTACGAG. Translation gives CASEPGLADSYE. The entire CDR3 protein is CASEPGLADSYEQYF. The chain recombines TRBV2 with TRBJ2-7, with 10 bases lining up with TRBD2. The read terminates 3 residues before the CDR3 end, so the remaining end is supplied by the germline J gene. This CDR3 contains 15 residues. Germline-derived CDR1 and CDR2 are SNHLY and FYNNEI. Trimming removed 8 bases from V and 0 bases from J; junction bases left unmatched: 7.

On this clone itself: The DNA ends 3 residues before the CDR3 does, and the rest of the CDR3 is filled in from the germline J gene. The V and J genes are TRBV19 and TRBJ1-4, with TRBD1 as a possible D gene (6 bases). This CDR3 region has 17 residues. V was shortened by 5 bases and J by 0 bases, with 16 bases between the two germline ends. Germline V lookup: CDR1 LNHDA, CDR2 SQIVND (reference sequence). CDR3 loop: CASSLHGGQTTNEKLFF. The CDR3 bases that were read are TGTGCCAGTAGTCTCCACGGGGGGCAGACAACTAATGAAAAA.

To note about this clone: With the read ending 3 residues before the CDR3 end, the germline J gene is used to fill in that end. The chain links TRBV6-2 or TRBV6-3 to TRBJ2-1, with TRBD2 matching over 9 bases. CDR3 size: 14 residues. With V trimmed by 6 bases and J by 6 bases, 6 bases remained unmatched. From germline, CDR1 is MNHEY and CDR2 SVGEGT. CDR3 loop: CASSPPSGINEQFF. CDR3 DNA, as far as it was read: TGTGCCAGCAGCCCCCCTAGCGGGATCAATGAG.

As to this clone: The read is 3 residues too short to cover the CDR3 end, so that end is filled in from the germline J gene. J is TRBJ2-5 and V is TRBV18; D unclear. The CDR3 is 13 amino acids. V was trimmed by 6 bases and J by 3 bases, leaving 11 bases between them. CDR1 KGHSH and CDR2 LQKENI come from the germline V gene. Partial CDR3 DNA: TGTGCCAGCTCCCTTGGGCAGGAAGAGACC. It yields the protein CASSLGQEET. The complete CDR3 sequence is CASSLGQEETQYF.

Worth noting for this clone: The CDR3 end lies 3 residues beyond the end of the read and is filled in from the germline J gene. The chain combines TRBV7-9 with TRBJ1-3, with TRBD1 as a possible D gene (6 bases). The V end lost 3 bases, the J end lost 2 bases, and 11 bases lay between the germline ends. Germline CDR1 is SEHNR and CDR2 is FQNEAQ (reference sequence). The length of the CDR3 is 15 residues. CDR3 in amino acids: CASSFTGKAGNTIYF. The sequenced CDR3 bases are TGTGCCAGCAGCTTCACAGGGAAAGCTGGAAACACC.

About this clone itself: Read sequence stops 3 residues before the CDR3 end, and the germline J gene provides the missing end. This CDR3 is also generated by other DNA sequences in the sample. The chain couples TRBV11-1 to TRBJ2-1; 7 bases match TRBD2. CDR1 SGHAT and CDR2 FQDESV come from the germline V gene (reference sequence). This CDR3 has 14 amino acids. Trimming removed 2 bases from V and 6 bases from J; junction bases left unmatched: 4. The CDR3 here is CASSLMTGGNEQFF. CDR3 bases read: TGTGCCAGCAGCTTAATGACGGGGGGCAATGAG.

To note about this clone: The CDR3 extends 3 residues past the end of the read, so its final part is completed from the germline J gene. V gene TRBV20-1 combines with J gene TRBJ1-1; 8 bases match TRBD1. With V trimmed by 8 bases and J by 0 bases, 14 bases remained unmatched. Germline V CDR1 and CDR2: DFQATT, SNEGSKA (reference sequence). This CDR3 has 16 amino acids. The CDR3 region is CSLSGTGFRMNTEAFF. The DNA read from the CDR3 is TGCAGTCTCTCCGGGACAGGATTTAGGATGAACACTGAA.

With respect to this clone: Read coverage stops 3 residues before the CDR3 terminus; the germline J gene supplies the remainder. The V gene is TRBV30, the J gene TRBJ2-4; D call uncertain. The germline CDR1 and CDR2 sequences are GTSNPN and SVGIG (reference sequence). This CDR3 region has 15 residues. The CDR3 protein is CAWRSVYGTNYGQYF. CDR3 DNA (partial): TGTGCCTGGAGATCAGTCTACGGAACTAACTATGGT. The entire variable domain, with the rest obtained from reference TRBV30 and TRBJ2-4, is as follows: SQTIHQWPATLVQPVGSPLSLECTVEGTSNPNLYWYRQAAGRGLQLLFYSVGIGQISSEVPQNLSASRPQDRQFILSSKKLLLSDSGFYLCAWRSVYGTNYGQYFGAGTRLSVL.

Notes on this clone: The CDR3 extends 3 residues past the end of the read, so its final part is completed from the germline J gene. V usage is TRBV5-1 and J usage is TRBJ2-2, with D tentatively TRBD1 (5 bases). Germline V gene lookup returns CDR1 SGHRS and CDR2 YFSETQ. The CDR3 consists of 13 residues. The CDR3 loop is CASSFGRDEKLFF. CDR3 bases read: TGCGCCAGCAGCTTTGGCAGGGATGAAAAG.